This entry lists 30 T cell receptor beta chains sequenced from one sample in a study of cytomegalovirus exposure and HLA in healthy donors. Only in-frame clones appear in the TCRdb table, and some are missing; sequencing was by immunoSEQ multiplex PCR. The repertoire includes about 220,000 clones, about 86% of them detected once, and over 2.5% sits in the top ten. Sequences were obtained from PBMCs. The origin of the receptors is a woman in her late teens or twenties in good health and CMV-seronegative.

The chain has TRBV28 and TRBJ1-4; D possibly corresponds to TRBD1 (6 bases). V was shortened by 6 bases and J by 8 bases, with 19 bases between the two germline ends. This CDR3 has 15 amino acids. The germline V gene encodes CDR1 MDHEN and CDR2 SYDVKM. For the CDR3, the DNA is TGTGCCAGCAGATATGAACAGGGTCTTGGCGAAAAACTGTTTTTT. It translates to CASRYEQGLGEKLFF.

The chain is built from TRBV7-8 and TRBJ2-1; D is unresolved. This CDR3 region has 16 residues. CDR1 and CDR2 from the germline V gene are SGHVS and FQNEAQ. V was shortened by 0 bases and J by 5 bases, with 14 bases between the two germline ends. The CDR3 loop is CASSLAISRLHNEQFF. In nucleotides, the CDR3 is TGTGCCAGCAGCTTAGCGATTTCCAGACTCCACAATGAGCAGTTCTTC.

The chain is built from TRBV7-9 and TRBJ2-7, with 8 bases aligning to TRBD2. The trim removed 5 bases at V and 5 bases at J, leaving 8 bases unmatched. This CDR3 is built from 14 residues. Germline loops: CDR1 SEHNR, CDR2 FQNEAQ (reference sequence). CDR3 sequence reads: CASSPGTSIDEQYF. The CDR3 DNA is TGTGCCAGCAGCCCAGGGACTAGTATCGACGAGCAGTACTTC.

The V gene is TRBV5-1, the J gene TRBJ1-2, with D tentatively TRBD1 (5 bases). The CDR3 is made up of 15 amino acids. Per germline, CDR1 SGHRS and CDR2 YFSETQ. V was pared by 0 bases and J by 8 bases, with 17 bases between. CDR3 residues: CASSLDFGGSGGYTF. In DNA, the CDR3 is TGCGCCAGCAGCTTGGATTTCGGGGGATCAGGAGGCTACACCTTC.

The J gene is TRBJ2-3, the V gene TRBV6-5, with 9 bases lining up with TRBD2. V shed 0 bases, J shed 5 bases, and the junction held 3 bases outside the gene matches. The CDR3 loop spans 15 amino acids. CDR1 and CDR2 from the germline V gene are MNHEY and SVGAGI. The CDR3 region has the DNA TGTGCCAGCAGTTACTCTAGCGGGAGCGGAGATACGCAGTATTTT. Protein product: CASSYSSGSGDTQYF.

The CDR3 nucleotides are TGCGCCAGCAGCCAAGATCGTGCGAAGGAACAGGGGGGGAAGTGGGGAGAGACCCAGTACTTC. Protein: CASSQDRAKEQGGKWGETQYF. This chain joins TRBV4-1 and TRBJ2-5, with a tentative D call TRBD1 (8 bases). The CDR3 length is 21 residues. Trimming shortened V by 0 bases and J by 4 bases, and 30 bases separated the two germline ends. Germline V lookup: CDR1 MGHRA, CDR2 YSYEKL.

This chain joins TRBV4-3 and TRBJ2-7, with D maybe TRBD2 (5 bases). This CDR3 contains 15 residues. V gave up 0 bases and J gave up 1 base, with 10 bases separating them. CDR1 and CDR2 (germline): LGHNA, YSLEER. CDR3 amino acids: CASSQDWAGSYEQYF. CDR3 bases: TGCGCCAGCAGCCAAGATTGGGCGGGTTCCTACGAGCAGTACTTC.

With regard to this clone: The junction departs from germline at one end; a sequencing error may be responsible. The chain carries TRBV27 and TRBJ1-5, with D unclear. The CDR3 is 14 residues long. Germline V gene lookup returns CDR1 MNHEY and CDR2 SMNVEV (reference sequence). CDR3 in amino acids: CASSSMEGNQPQHF. In DNA, the CDR3 is TGTGCCAGTAGTTCCATGGAGGGAAATCAGCCCCAGCATTTT.

This chain uses TRBV4-2 with TRBJ2-5, with 11 positions matching TRBD2. The CDR3 has 16 residues. Germline V gives CDR1 LGHNA, CDR2 YNFKEQ. V lost 0 bases, J lost 3 bases, and 3 bases stayed unmatched. The CDR3 DNA is TGTGCCAGCAGCCAAGATGTGGGACTAGCGGAAGAGACCCAGTACTTC. It translates to CASSQDVGLAEETQYF.

The chain couples TRBV10-3 to TRBJ2-7, with TRBD1 matching over 8 bases. The germline V gene has CDR1 ENHRY and CDR2 SYGVKD. Unmatched junction bases numbered 11, after V lost 10 bases and J lost 3 bases. This CDR3 is 14 amino acids long. In DNA form, the CDR3 reads TGTGCCAGCTCCGGGACAGGAACATTCTACGAGCAGTACTTC. Amino acids: CASSGTGTFYEQYF.

This clone has a count of ten or more. The same CDR3 can be traced to other DNA sequences in this sample. CDR3 sequence: CAWSGTGNEQFF. DNA of the CDR3: TGTGCCTGGAGTGGGACAGGCAATGAGCAGTTCTTC. The V call is TRBV30, the J call TRBJ2-1, with 7 nucleotides matching TRBD1. Germline V lookup: CDR1 GTSNPN, CDR2 SVGIG (reference sequence). The CDR3 loop spans 12 amino acids. The V gene end was trimmed by 1 base and the J gene end by 6 bases; junction bases not matched to a gene: 0.

The chain employs TRBV6-5 and TRBJ2-1; TRBD2 aligns across 7 bases. The CDR3 is made up of 16 amino acids. CDR1 is MNHEY, CDR2 SVGAGI, per germline. With 0 bases clipped from V and 8 bases from J, the junction kept 10 bases outside the gene matches. CDR3 region: CASSYSGGSMKDEQFF. The CDR3 DNA is TGTGCCAGCAGTTACTCGGGCGGGAGCATGAAAGATGAGCAGTTCTTC.

The gene calls are TRBV4-3 and TRBJ2-1; TRBD2 is a possible D gene (5 bases). From germline, CDR1 is LGHNA and CDR2 YSLEER. Trimming pared 4 bases from V and 9 bases from J, leaving 13 bases between. The CDR3 contains 13 residues. CDR3 sequence reads: CASSLLGRVEQFF. CDR3 nucleotides: TGCGCCAGCAGCCTATTAGGGCGGGTTGAGCAGTTCTTC.

This clone has only one observation. The chain recombines TRBV7-9 with TRBJ2-3; 8 positions agree with TRBD2. Germline CDR1 SEHNR, CDR2 FQNEAQ (reference sequence). The V and J ends lost 0 bases and 4 bases, in that order; junction bases with no gene match: 6. The CDR3 is made up of 16 amino acids. CDR3 nucleotide sequence: TGTGCCAGCAGCTTAGCGCGGGGGGCCACAGCAGATACGCAGTATTTT. Protein sequence: CASSLARGATADTQYF.

In this sample, this clone turned up once. The chain is built from TRBV5-1 and TRBJ1-2; D gene unclear. The CDR3 is 15 residues long. Per germline, CDR1 SGHRS and CDR2 YFSETQ. V lost 2 bases, J lost 0 bases, and 11 bases lay in between. This chain's CDR3 is CASSFEGGTNYGYTF. In DNA, the CDR3 is TGCGCCAGCAGCTTCGAGGGAGGAACTAACTATGGCTACACCTTC.

The chain links TRBV19 to TRBJ2-7; the D is unclear. The V and J ends lost 4 bases and 0 bases respectively, with 19 bases between them. In germline, CDR1 is LNHDA, CDR2 SQIVND (reference sequence). The CDR3 has 17 amino acids. The CDR3, as DNA: TGTGCCAGTAGTAGTTTTCTGCTACCTCTGAGCTCCTACGAGCAGTACTTC. Translation: CASSSFLLPLSSYEQYF.

The gene calls are TRBV27 and TRBJ2-3; TRBD2 matches 11 bases. Germline CDR1 reads MNHEY; CDR2 reads SMNVEV (reference sequence). V was clipped by 2 bases and J by 4 bases; unmatched bases: 11. This CDR3 is built from 18 residues. The CDR3 region has the DNA TGTGCCAGCAGTTTACAACCCATTAGCGGGAGGGGTCCAGATACGCAGTATTTT. Encoded protein: CASSLQPISGRGPDTQYF.

CDR3 sequence reads: CASSRGSGSTDTQYF. The CDR3 coding sequence is TGCGCCAGCAGTCGGGGTAGCGGGAGCACAGATACGCAGTATTTT. The V call is TRBV23-1, the J call TRBJ2-3, with 7 bases fitting TRBD2. TRBV23-1 is an ORF, and what it does is uncertain. With V trimmed by 4 bases and J by 0 bases, 4 bases remained unmatched. CDR3 length equals 15 residues.

The DNA of the CDR3 is TGTGCCAGCAGCTTAGTGCTGGGGGCAGGAGAGACCCAGTACTTC. The encoded protein is CASSLVLGAGETQYF. The chain has TRBV7-2 and TRBJ2-5; maybe TRBD1 (6 bases). CDR1 is SGHTA and CDR2 is FQGNSA in the germline V gene. The CDR3 covers 15 residues. Deletions cut 1 base from V and 4 bases from J, with 13 bases between. Full variable domain (remainder filled in from reference TRBV7-2 and TRBJ2-5): GAGVSQSPSNKVTEKGKDVELRCDPISGHTALYWYRQSLGQGLEFLIYFQGNSAPDKSGLPSDRFSAERTGGSVSTLTIQRTQQEDSAVYLCASSLVLGAGETQYFGPGTRLLVL.

The V call is TRBV5-6, the J call TRBJ1-5; D is ambiguous. V was trimmed by 0 bases and J by 3 bases, leaving 10 bases between them. The CDR3 runs to 15 residues. From germline, CDR1 is SGHDT and CDR2 YYEEEE. For the CDR3, the DNA is TGTGCCAGCAGCTTGGGGGCGCGAAACAATCAGCCCCAGCATTTT. This encodes CASSLGARNNQPQHF.

The chain joins TRBV21-1 to TRBJ2-5; whether TRBD1, the table's D call, matches the DNA was not checked. TRBV21-1 is termed a pseudogene. The CDR3 totals 15 residues. CDR3: CASSILQGHRETQYF. The DNA for the CDR3 is TGTGCCAGCAGCATTCTTCAGGGACATCGAGAGACCCAGTACTTC.

This chain uses TRBV5-6 with TRBJ2-1; 9 bases fit TRBD1. Germline V gene data show CDR1 as SGHDT and CDR2 as YYEEEE. V was pared by 4 bases and J by 5 bases, with 13 bases of the junction left unmatched. The CDR3 covers 17 residues. The CDR3 DNA sequence: TGTGCCAGCAGCGTTGGACAGGGGAGGGTGTTTGACAATGAGCAGTTCTTC. It yields the protein CASSVGQGRVFDNEQFF.

This chain links TRBV28 with TRBJ1-3; perhaps TRBD1 as D (5 bases). The germline V gene has CDR1 MDHEN and CDR2 SYDVKM. V lost 3 bases, J lost 0 bases, and 9 bases lay in between. The CDR3 consists of 15 residues. CDR3 bases: TGTGCCAGCAGTTTGCGGGACGTCTCTGGAAACACCATATATTTT. It codes for CASSLRDVSGNTIYF.

The chain joins TRBV2 to TRBJ2-1; 11 bases fit TRBD2. Germline V gene sequence: CDR1 SNHLY, CDR2 FYNNEI. The length of the CDR3 is 16 residues. The trim removed 2 bases at V and 8 bases at J, leaving 8 bases unmatched. This CDR3 reads CASSENLAGGLHEQFF. DNA for the CDR3: TGTGCCAGCAGTGAAAATTTAGCGGGAGGGCTTCATGAGCAGTTCTTC.

The gene calls are TRBV6-1 and TRBJ1-5; weak D call: TRBD1 (6 bases). V was shortened by 1 base and J by 1 base, with 17 bases between the two germline ends. CDR1 and CDR2 from the germline V gene are MNHNS and SASEGT. The CDR3 is 18 residues long. The CDR3 loop reads CASSEGFAGEISNQPQHF. CDR3 nucleotides: TGTGCCAGCAGTGAAGGGTTTGCAGGGGAGATCAGCAATCAGCCCCAGCATTTT.

This CDR3 reads CASSPWDRGRETEAFF. The CDR3 DNA reads as TGTGCCAGCAGCCCCTGGGACAGGGGGAGAGAAACTGAAGCTTTCTTT. V gene TRBV11-2 combines with J gene TRBJ1-1; TRBD1 agrees at 11 bases. The CDR3 spans 16 residues. Losses at the gene ends were 5 bases for V and 5 bases for J; bases not matched to a gene: 10. CDR1 and CDR2 (germline): SGHAT, FQNNGV.

This clone was detected once. The chain recombines TRBV28 with TRBJ2-7; no definite D call. The V end was cut by 3 bases, the J end by 0 bases, with 6 bases between. The germline CDR1 and CDR2 sequences are MDHEN and SYDVKM. CDR3 length equals 13 residues. The CDR3 DNA reads as TGTGCCAGCAGTTTCTTGAGCTCCTACGAGCAGTACTTC. Translating it yields CASSFLSSYEQYF. Full variable domain (outside the CDR3, taken from reference TRBV28 and TRBJ2-7): DVKVTQSSRYLVKRTGEKVFLECVQDMDHENMFWYRQDPGLGLRLIYFSYDVKMKEKGDIPEGYSVSREKKERFSLILESASTNQTSMYLCASSFLSSYEQYFGPGTRLTVT.

The chain employs TRBV5-6 and TRBJ2-7; possible D gene TRBD1, 6 bases. Trimming removed 0 bases at V and 3 bases at J, with 19 bases between. From germline, CDR1 is SGHDT and CDR2 YYEEEE. This CDR3 region has 17 residues. CDR3 in amino acids: CASSLGLRGPPDYEQYF. Written as DNA, the CDR3 is TGTGCCAGCAGCTTGGGGCTCAGGGGACCTCCTGACTACGAGCAGTACTTC.

The V gene is TRBV28, the J gene TRBJ2-3, with 11 bases identical to TRBD1. Germline-derived CDR1 and CDR2 are MDHEN and SYDVKM. V was clipped by 5 bases and J by 8 bases; unmatched bases: 9. CDR3 length: 15 residues. CDR3 in DNA: TGTGCCAGCAGTGCCCCCGGGACAGGGGGAGTTACGCAGTATTTT. Amino acids: CASSAPGTGGVTQYF.

This clone was counted a single time. The chain links TRBV9 to TRBJ2-7; TRBD2 aligns across 9 bases. Germline V gives CDR1 SGDLS, CDR2 YYNGEE. The V segment lost 4 bases and the J segment 4 bases; nucleotides outside the gene matches: 15. The length of the CDR3 is 17 residues. This CDR3 reads CASSPRNAASGVYEQYF. Here the CDR3 DNA reads TGTGCCAGCAGCCCTAGAAACGCCGCTAGCGGGGTATACGAGCAGTACTTC.